Listed here are 18 T cell receptor beta chains from one sample, sequenced in a study of PD-L1 blockade in urothelial cancer. Sample time point: pretreatment peripheral blood. The method was immunoSEQ multiplex PCR; TCRdb's version includes in-frame clones alone and lacks a portion of them. This sample yields 40,000 or so clones, of which roughly nine tenths are seen a single time; 11% belongs to the top ten. This specimen was PBMCs, taken around atezolizumab (anti-PD-L1) treatment. These receptors came from an older woman with urothelial cancer.

The chain combines TRBV5-1 with TRBJ2-6, with 7 bases lining up with TRBD1. The CDR3 is 16 residues long. The germline V gene has CDR1 SGHRS and CDR2 YFSETQ. V was pared by 4 bases and J by 4 bases, with 8 bases of the junction left unmatched. The CDR3: CASSQGQSLGANVLTF. CDR3 bases: TGCGCCAGCAGCCAGGGACAGTCACTCGGGGCCAACGTCCTGACTTTC.

J is TRBJ1-5 and V is TRBV12-5; 8 nucleotides agree with TRBD1. Trimming removed 9 bases from V and 7 bases from J; junction bases left unmatched: 8. In germline, CDR1 is LGHNT, CDR2 FRNRAP. This CDR3 is 13 amino acids long. CDR3 sequence: CASRGQVGQPQHF. The CDR3 DNA sequence: TGTGCTAGCCGGGGACAGGTCGGCCAGCCCCAGCATTTT.

V is TRBV19 and J is TRBJ2-1; 7 nucleotides line up with TRBD2. Unmatched junction bases numbered 4, after V lost 5 bases and J lost 3 bases. The germline V gene has CDR1 LNHDA and CDR2 SQIVND (reference sequence). CDR3 length: 14 amino acids. Here the CDR3 DNA reads TGTGCCAGTAGTTACCCGGGAGGCTACAATGAGCAGTTCTTC. This gives the protein CASSYPGGYNEQFF.

The J gene is TRBJ2-1, the V gene TRBV7-8; 7 nucleotides align to TRBD2. The V segment lost 0 bases and the J segment 2 bases; nucleotides outside the gene matches: 7. The CDR3 runs to 17 residues. Germline CDR1 SGHVS, CDR2 FQNEAQ. CDR3 sequence: CASSLAVAGVAYNEQFF. CDR3 nucleotides: TGTGCCAGCAGCTTAGCGGTGGCGGGAGTAGCCTACAATGAGCAGTTCTTC.

V usage is TRBV6-5 and J usage is TRBJ2-1; 13 bases map to TRBD2. Trimming at V came to 4 bases and at J to 9 bases, leaving 9 bases not matched to a gene. The CDR3 totals 16 residues. Germline V gene data show CDR1 as MNHEY and CDR2 as SVGAGI. The CDR3 DNA sequence: TGTGCCAGCAGTTCGTGGACTAGCGGGGGAAAGAGTGAGCAGTTCTTC. Translated: CASSSWTSGGKSEQFF.

The rearrangement uses TRBV10-2 and TRBJ2-3; TRBD2 matches 10 bases. The CDR3 length is 16 residues. J was trimmed by 6 bases and V by 3 bases; bases with no gene match: 9. CDR1 WSHSY and CDR2 SAAADI come from the germline V gene. CDR3 loop: CASSDPGTSELDTQYF. In nucleotides, the CDR3 is TGCGCCAGCAGTGACCCTGGGACTAGCGAATTGGATACGCAGTATTTT.

The chain uses TRBV11-1 and TRBJ1-2; D is unresolved. Trimming shortened V by 1 base and J by 4 bases, and 4 bases separated the two germline ends. Per the germline V gene, CDR1 is SGHAT and CDR2 is FQDESV (reference sequence). This CDR3 comprises 12 residues. This chain's CDR3 is CASSLGAYGYTF. The CDR3 nucleotides are TGTGCCAGCAGCTTAGGAGCCTATGGCTACACCTTC.

The chain employs TRBV6-4 and TRBJ2-2, with D possibly matching TRBD2 (5 bases). The CDR3 is 14 residues long. Germline V gene data show CDR1 as MRHNA and CDR2 as SNTAGT. V lost 7 bases and J lost 7, with 16 bases in between. CDR3: CASKQDLRDGELFF. In DNA, the CDR3 is TGTGCCAGCAAGCAGGACCTGAGGGACGGGGAGCTGTTTTTT.

The rearrangement uses TRBV6-4 and TRBJ2-3; TRBD2 matches at 7 bases. J was trimmed by 1 base and V by 3 bases; bases with no gene match: 4. CDR1 and CDR2 from the germline V gene are MRHNA and SNTAGT. CDR3 length: 15 amino acids. In nucleotides, the CDR3 is TGTGCCAGCAGTGATCGGGCGGGAGGCACAGATACGCAGTATTTT. Protein: CASSDRAGGTDTQYF.

The rearrangement joins TRBV7-2 to TRBJ1-1; D remains ambiguous. The CDR3 contains 13 residues. Germline V gene data show CDR1 as SGHTA and CDR2 as FQGNSA. V lost 4 bases and J lost 1, with 7 bases in between. The CDR3 reads CASSSPGNTEAFF. The CDR3 region has the DNA TGTGCCAGCAGCTCACCGGGGAACACTGAAGCTTTCTTT.

The chain carries TRBV28 and TRBJ2-7, with a weak D call TRBD2 (5 bases). Germline V lookup: CDR1 MDHEN, CDR2 SYDVKM. V was shortened by 0 bases and J by 11 bases, with 11 bases between the two germline ends. The CDR3 sequence is 12 residues long. CDR3 sequence reads: CASSLWGRGKYF. The CDR3 DNA reads TGTGCCAGCAGTTTATGGGGAAGAGGGAAGTACTTC.

The chain combines TRBV19 with TRBJ1-1, with no clear D. The germline V and J ends were trimmed by 10 bases and 4 bases, with 10 bases remaining between them. The CDR3 covers 11 residues. In germline, CDR1 is LNHDA, CDR2 SQIVND (reference sequence). Written as DNA, the CDR3 is TGTGCCACCCGGCGGGGCACTGAAGCTTTCTTT. Protein product: CATRRGTEAFF. The full variable domain, its missing parts supplied by reference TRBV19 and TRBJ1-1, is DGGITQSPKYLFRKEGQNVTLSCEQNLNHDAMYWYRQDPGQGLRLIYYSQIVNDFQKGDIAEGYSVSREKKESFPLTVTSAQKNPTAFYLCATRRGTEAFFGQGTRLTVV.

V and J are TRBV27 and TRBJ1-4; TRBD1 aligns across 9 bases. Germline assignment: CDR1 MNHEY and CDR2 SMNVEV (reference sequence). The CDR3 covers 14 residues. V lost 6 bases and J lost 7; bases outside the gene matches: 6. CDR3 DNA sequence: TGTGCCAGCAGGCTACAGGGGGCCGGTGAAAAACTGTTTTTT. It translates to CASRLQGAGEKLFF.

The chain uses TRBV28 and TRBJ2-7, with TRBD2 matching over 11 bases. The germline V gene encodes CDR1 MDHEN and CDR2 SYDVKM. CDR3 length equals 13 residues. Germline trimming cut 6 bases from V and 2 bases from J; bases unmatched to any gene: 0. The CDR3 here is CASRLAGAYEQYF. The CDR3 bases are TGTGCCAGCAGACTAGCGGGAGCCTACGAGCAGTACTTC.

J is TRBJ2-2 and V is TRBV4-1; D call uncertain. From germline, CDR1 is MGHRA and CDR2 YSYEKL. The CDR3 contains 13 residues. Trimming left V 5 bases short and J 2 bases short, with 6 bases between. The CDR3 nucleotides are TGCGCCAGCAGCGGCAGTAACACCGGGGAGCTGTTTTTT. Translating it yields CASSGSNTGELFF.

V usage is TRBV9 and J usage is TRBJ2-5; D perhaps matches TRBD2 (5 bases). This CDR3 region has 12 residues. Germline CDR1 is SGDLS and CDR2 is YYNGEE. Trimming removed 7 bases at V and 2 bases at J, with 9 bases between. The CDR3 nucleotides are TGTGCCAGCGAGGGCCAACAAGAGACCCAGTACTTC. Translating it yields CASEGQQETQYF.

The gene calls are TRBV5-1 and TRBJ2-3; 9 bases are shared with TRBD2. This CDR3 comprises 15 residues. Germline trimming cut 2 bases from V and 2 bases from J; bases unmatched to any gene: 3. Germline V gene data show CDR1 as SGHRS and CDR2 as YFSETQ. The CDR3 sequence is CASSFGGRVTDTQYF. CDR3 nucleotides: TGCGCCAGCAGCTTTGGCGGGAGGGTCACAGATACGCAGTATTTT.

This chain joins TRBV11-2 and TRBJ2-2; perhaps TRBD1 as D (5 bases). V gave up 3 bases and J gave up 1 base, with 15 bases separating them. CDR1 is SGHAT, CDR2 FQNNGV, per germline. This CDR3 spans 17 amino acids. The CDR3 is CASSLVGADVNTGELFF. CDR3 bases: TGTGCCAGCAGCTTGGTAGGGGCGGACGTGAACACCGGGGAGCTGTTTTTT.